The rows below give T cell receptor beta chains drawn from one sample of a study of CD8 T cells in ankylosing spondylitis. One entry per CDR3 protein, called by TCRdb with MiXCR from the 5' RACE reads. The sample has about 360,000 distinct CDR3 sequences; 20% to 25% are singletons. Input material: blood, either unsorted or a sorted T cell fraction (not recorded which). These receptors were obtained from a male donor with ankylosing spondylitis or in good health (not recorded which). CDR3s include the opening cysteine and the closing phenylalanine or tryptophan. Fields, in order: V gene, clone size, D gene, CDR3 length, J gene, CDR3 DNA, CDR3 protein. The D gene is left open where the match is weak. Clone sizes are given selectively: once, few, many, or a class where the clone is expanded.

v_gene: TRBV7-9
abundance: -
d_gene: -
len: 12
j_gene: TRBJ2-1
CDR3nt: TGTGCCAGCAGCGAGGGGTCGAATGAGCAGTTCTTC
CDR3aa: CASSEGSNEQFF

v_gene: TRBV7-8
abundance: few
d_gene: TRBD1
len: 15
j_gene: TRBJ2-7
CDR3nt: TGTGCCAGCAGCTCAGACAGGGGGCTACTCTACGAGCAGTACTTC
CDR3aa: CASSSDRGLLYEQYF

v_gene: TRBV28
abundance: -
d_gene: -
len: 15
j_gene: TRBJ2-5
CDR3nt: TGTGCCAGCAGTCTAACTCAACCGGAGGTGGAGACCCAGTACTTC
CDR3aa: CASSLTQPEVETQYF

v_gene: TRBV18
abundance: few
d_gene: -
len: 15
j_gene: TRBJ2-3
CDR3nt: TGTGCCAGCTCACCAAATGGGGGGCGCACAGATACGCAGTATTTT
CDR3aa: CASSPNGGRTDTQYF

v_gene: TRBV13
abundance: -
d_gene: TRBD2
len: 15
j_gene: TRBJ2-7
CDR3nt: TGTGCCAGCAGCTCACCGACTAGCGGGGAATACGAGCAGTACTTC
CDR3aa: CASSSPTSGEYEQYF

v_gene: TRBV4-1
abundance: few
d_gene: -
len: 16
j_gene: TRBJ2-7
CDR3nt: TGCGCCAGCAGTCCTCGCGCGGCGGGGACCACCTACGAGCAGTACTTC
CDR3aa: CASSPRAAGTTYEQYF

v_gene: TRBV29-1
abundance: -
d_gene: TRBD2
len: 14
j_gene: TRBJ2-7
CDR3nt: TGCAGCGCCCAGGGACTAGCCTCCTCCTACGAGCAGTACTTC
CDR3aa: CSAQGLASSYEQYF

v_gene: TRBV20-1
abundance: -
d_gene: TRBD1
len: 14
j_gene: TRBJ2-7
CDR3nt: TGCAGTGCTATAAGACAGGGGGGGTTCTACGAGCAGTACTTC
CDR3aa: CSAIRQGGFYEQYF

v_gene: TRBV12-3/TRBV12-4
abundance: -
d_gene: TRBD1
len: 17
j_gene: TRBJ2-1
CDR3nt: TGTGCCAGCAGTTCCTGGGCCGGGACAGCGGCCTACAATGAGCAGTTCTTC
CDR3aa: CASSSWAGTAAYNEQFF

v_gene: TRBV2
abundance: -
d_gene: -
len: 14
j_gene: TRBJ2-7
CDR3nt: TGTGCCAGCAGGGAAGGTCACGGGGATTACGAGCAGTACTTC
CDR3aa: CASREGHGDYEQYF

v_gene: TRBV4-1
abundance: -
d_gene: -
len: 13
j_gene: TRBJ2-1
CDR3nt: TGCGCCAGCAGCCTAGGGGCCTTGCGGGAGCAGTTCTTC
CDR3aa: CASSLGALREQFF

v_gene: TRBV20-1
abundance: -
d_gene: -
len: 15
j_gene: TRBJ2-7
CDR3nt: TGCAGTGCTAGAGATCGGTCGGACCTCTCCTACGAGCAGTACTTC
CDR3aa: CSARDRSDLSYEQYF

v_gene: TRBV4-1
abundance: few
d_gene: -
len: 14
j_gene: TRBJ2-2
CDR3nt: TGCGCCAGCAGCCAAGCAAAGAACACCGGGGAGCTGTTTTTT
CDR3aa: CASSQAKNTGELFF

v_gene: TRBV6-1
abundance: few
d_gene: -
len: 12
j_gene: TRBJ2-1
CDR3nt: TGTGCCATCCGACCCATCAACAATGAGCAGTTCTTC
CDR3aa: CAIRPINNEQFF

v_gene: TRBV28
abundance: -
d_gene: TRBD1
len: 15
j_gene: TRBJ1-6
CDR3nt: TGTGCCAGCAACACCCTCGACAGGGGCCCCTTGGGGCTCCACTTT
CDR3aa: CASNTLDRGPLGLHF

v_gene: TRBV27
abundance: few
d_gene: TRBD1
len: 17
j_gene: TRBJ1-5
CDR3nt: TGTGCCAGCAGTTTATCGGGGGACAGGGGGCAGCATCAGCCCCAGCATTTT
CDR3aa: CASSLSGDRGQHQPQHF

v_gene: TRBV11-2
abundance: few
d_gene: -
len: 14
j_gene: TRBJ2-3
CDR3nt: TGTGCCAGCAGCTTAGGATGGGACACGGATACGCAGTATTTT
CDR3aa: CASSLGWDTDTQYF

v_gene: TRBV29-1
abundance: -
d_gene: TRBD2
len: 17
j_gene: TRBJ2-5
CDR3nt: TGCAGCGCCCCCTCGGGACTAGCGGGGAACACGGAAGAGACCCAGTACTTC
CDR3aa: CSAPSGLAGNTEETQYF

v_gene: TRBV3-1
abundance: few
d_gene: -
len: 14
j_gene: TRBJ2-1
CDR3nt: TGTGCCAGCAGCCAAACGGGGAGTAACAATGAGCAGTTCTTC
CDR3aa: CASSQTGSNNEQFF

v_gene: TRBV24-1
abundance: -
d_gene: -
len: 11
j_gene: TRBJ2-7
CDR3nt: TGTGCCACCAGTGATTTTTCCGAGCAGTACTTC
CDR3aa: CATSDFSEQYF

v_gene: TRBV11-2
abundance: -
d_gene: TRBD2
len: 19
j_gene: TRBJ2-3
CDR3nt: TGTGCCAGCAGCTCCTACACCACTAGCGGGGGGGCTTTGACAGATACGCAGTATTTT
CDR3aa: CASSSYTTSGGALTDTQYF

v_gene: TRBV4-1
abundance: -
d_gene: -
len: 15
j_gene: TRBJ2-3
CDR3nt: TGCGCCAGCAGCCAGGAGACAGTTAGCACAGATACGCAGTATTTT
CDR3aa: CASSQETVSTDTQYF

v_gene: TRBV7-9
abundance: few
d_gene: -
len: 14
j_gene: TRBJ2-5
CDR3nt: TGTGCCAGCAGCCTACGACTAGAGTCGGAGACCCAGTACTTC
CDR3aa: CASSLRLESETQYF

v_gene: TRBV6-5
abundance: few
d_gene: -
len: 17
j_gene: TRBJ2-5
CDR3nt: TGTGCCAGCAGTTACGGTGGGATGTTTGAGCAGGGAGAGACCCAGTACTTC
CDR3aa: CASSYGGMFEQGETQYF

v_gene: TRBV4-2
abundance: -
d_gene: TRBD2
len: 15
j_gene: TRBJ2-3
CDR3nt: TGTGCCAGCACCGCCGGCGGGGGATTCACAGATACGCAGTATTTT
CDR3aa: CASTAGGGFTDTQYF

v_gene: TRBV29-1
abundance: -
d_gene: TRBD2
len: 18
j_gene: TRBJ2-1
CDR3nt: TGCAGCGTTGTTGGTAGTGAGACTAGCGGGGGGGCTTTGGGTGAGCAGTTCTTC
CDR3aa: CSVVGSETSGGALGEQFF

v_gene: TRBV3-1
abundance: -
d_gene: -
len: 13
j_gene: TRBJ1-3
CDR3nt: TGTGCCAGCAATTCCAGAGGTGGAAACACCATATATTTT
CDR3aa: CASNSRGGNTIYF

v_gene: TRBV29-1
abundance: few
d_gene: TRBD1
len: 15
j_gene: TRBJ1-2
CDR3nt: TGCAGCGTTGAAGATTCGACAGGGTCAGGCTATGGCTACACCTTC
CDR3aa: CSVEDSTGSGYGYTF

v_gene: TRBV28
abundance: few
d_gene: TRBD2
len: 16
j_gene: TRBJ2-3
CDR3nt: TGTGCCAGCAGTTTATGGGGGACTAGCTTGAGGGATACGCAGTATTTT
CDR3aa: CASSLWGTSLRDTQYF

v_gene: TRBV7-8
abundance: few
d_gene: -
len: 12
j_gene: TRBJ2-5
CDR3nt: TGTGCCAGCAGCTTTGAGCAAGAGACCCAGTACTTC
CDR3aa: CASSFEQETQYF

v_gene: TRBV7-7
abundance: few
d_gene: -
len: 13
j_gene: TRBJ2-7
CDR3nt: TGTGCTAGCAGCCCACGCTGGGGCCACGAGCAGTACTTC
CDR3aa: CASSPRWGHEQYF

v_gene: TRBV4-1
abundance: -
d_gene: TRBD1
len: 16
j_gene: TRBJ1-3
CDR3nt: TGCGCCAGCAGCCAGATACAGGGGGCAGCAGGAAACACCATATATTTT
CDR3aa: CASSQIQGAAGNTIYF

v_gene: TRBV10-3
abundance: -
d_gene: -
len: 13
j_gene: TRBJ1-1
CDR3nt: TGTGCCATCAGTGCGTCCATGAACACTGAAGCTTTCTTT
CDR3aa: CAISASMNTEAFF

v_gene: TRBV12-3/TRBV12-4
abundance: -
d_gene: -
len: 16
j_gene: TRBJ1-3
CDR3nt: TGTGCCAGCAGTGAGCGGACCGAGCGCTCTGGAAACACCATATATTTT
CDR3aa: CASSERTERSGNTIYF

v_gene: TRBV10-2
abundance: few
d_gene: -
len: 11
j_gene: TRBJ2-7
CDR3nt: TGCGCCAGCAGTGTTAGGAACGAGCAGTACTTC
CDR3aa: CASSVRNEQYF

v_gene: TRBV5-6
abundance: -
d_gene: -
len: 15
j_gene: TRBJ1-3
CDR3nt: TGTGCCAGCAACGAACGACTTGGGGGAGGAAACACCATATATTTT
CDR3aa: CASNERLGGGNTIYF

v_gene: TRBV4-1
abundance: few
d_gene: TRBD1
len: 15
j_gene: TRBJ2-5
CDR3nt: TGCGCCAGCAGCCAAGAGTCTCAGGGGGAGGAGACCCAGTACTTC
CDR3aa: CASSQESQGEETQYF

v_gene: TRBV12-3/TRBV12-4
abundance: few
d_gene: -
len: 16
j_gene: TRBJ2-2
CDR3nt: TGTGCCAGCACTCAACCGGGAAATAGGAACACCGGGGAGCTGTTTTTT
CDR3aa: CASTQPGNRNTGELFF

v_gene: TRBV27
abundance: -
d_gene: -
len: 14
j_gene: TRBJ1-5
CDR3nt: TGTGCCAGCAGTTTACTCGGCAGTCCCATGGCCCAGCATTTT
CDR3aa: CASSLLGSPMAQHF

v_gene: TRBV7-6
abundance: -
d_gene: TRBD1
len: 13
j_gene: TRBJ2-1
CDR3nt: TGTGCCAGCAGCCAGGGCAGGGGGCTTGAGCAGTTCTTC
CDR3aa: CASSQGRGLEQFF

v_gene: TRBV6-2/TRBV6-3
abundance: -
d_gene: TRBD2
len: 16
j_gene: TRBJ2-5
CDR3nt: TGTGCCAGCAGGCCCAGACTAGCGGGGGGACAAGAGACCCAGTACTTC
CDR3aa: CASRPRLAGGQETQYF

v_gene: TRBV7-2
abundance: few
d_gene: -
len: 16
j_gene: TRBJ2-3
CDR3nt: TGTGCCAGCAGCTTCTTCTTTGGACTTTCCACAGATACGCAGTATTTT
CDR3aa: CASSFFFGLSTDTQYF

v_gene: TRBV20-1
abundance: many
d_gene: -
len: 13
j_gene: TRBJ1-2
CDR3nt: TGCAGTGCCAGGCACGAAGCTATATATGGCTACACCTTC
CDR3aa: CSARHEAIYGYTF

v_gene: TRBV9
abundance: -
d_gene: -
len: 13
j_gene: TRBJ2-5
CDR3nt: TGTGCCAGCAGCGAGGACGGTCGGCAGACCCAGTACTTC
CDR3aa: CASSEDGRQTQYF